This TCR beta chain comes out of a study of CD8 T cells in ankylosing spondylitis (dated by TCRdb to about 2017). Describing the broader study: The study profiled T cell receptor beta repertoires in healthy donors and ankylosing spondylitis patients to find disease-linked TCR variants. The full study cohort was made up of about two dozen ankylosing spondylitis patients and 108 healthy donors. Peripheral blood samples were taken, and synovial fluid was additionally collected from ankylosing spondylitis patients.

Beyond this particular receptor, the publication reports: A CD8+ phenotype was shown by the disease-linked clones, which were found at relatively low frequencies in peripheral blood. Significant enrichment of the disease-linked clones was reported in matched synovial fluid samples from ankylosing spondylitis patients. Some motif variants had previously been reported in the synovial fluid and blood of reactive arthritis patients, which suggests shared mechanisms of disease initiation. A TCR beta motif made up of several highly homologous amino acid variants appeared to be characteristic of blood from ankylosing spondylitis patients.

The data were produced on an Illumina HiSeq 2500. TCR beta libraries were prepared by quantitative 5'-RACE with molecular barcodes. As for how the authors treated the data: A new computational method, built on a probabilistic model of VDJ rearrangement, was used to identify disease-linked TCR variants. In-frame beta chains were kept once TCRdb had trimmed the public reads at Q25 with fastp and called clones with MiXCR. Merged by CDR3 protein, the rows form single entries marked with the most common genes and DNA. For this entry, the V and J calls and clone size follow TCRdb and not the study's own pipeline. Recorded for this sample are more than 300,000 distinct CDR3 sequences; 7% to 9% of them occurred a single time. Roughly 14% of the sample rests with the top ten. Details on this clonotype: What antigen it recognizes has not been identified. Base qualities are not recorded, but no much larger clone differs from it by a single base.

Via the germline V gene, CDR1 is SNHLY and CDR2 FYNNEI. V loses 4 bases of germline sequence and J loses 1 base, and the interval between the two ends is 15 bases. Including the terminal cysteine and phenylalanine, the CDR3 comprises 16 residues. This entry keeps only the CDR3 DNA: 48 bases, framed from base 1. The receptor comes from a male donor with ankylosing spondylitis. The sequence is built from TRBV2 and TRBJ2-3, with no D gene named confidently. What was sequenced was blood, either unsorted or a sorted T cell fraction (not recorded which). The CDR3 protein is CASSVLGRQRTDTQYF. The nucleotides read TGTGCCAGCAGTGTACTTGGTCGGCAACGCACAGATACGCAGTATTTT.